This entry concerns a single T cell receptor (beta chain). This receptor's antigen is unknown. No quality values exist for individual bases; no much larger clone is one base distant. The entry originates in a study of OX40 agonist ivuxolimab in advanced cancers. Broadly, across the study: Ivuxolimab, which targeted the costimulatory receptor OX40 (CD134), was an agonistic, fully human IgG2 monoclonal antibody. Intravenous ivuxolimab was administered to patients every 2 weeks at six dose levels: 0.01, 0.1, 0.3, 1.5, 3 and 10 mg/kg. Of the roughly 52 dose-escalation patients, hepatocellular carcinoma was present in 19, melanoma in roughly 15, renal cell carcinoma in 9 and head and neck cancer in 9. In the dose-escalation cohort, roughly 80% of patients were male, and the mean age was approximately 60 years, with a range of roughly 20 to 85. Patients were allowed to have had prior anti-PD-1, anti-PD-L1 or anti-CTLA-4 therapy, and roughly two fifths of the dose-escalation patients had been treated with checkpoint inhibitors. Partial responses occurred in three dose-escalation patients: two with cutaneous melanoma and one with hepatocellular carcinoma. Peripheral TCRbeta sequencing aimed to test whether ivuxolimab altered TCR sequence diversity and caused clonal T-cell expansion. The paper describes the monotherapy dose-escalation part (N of about 55 patients) of the phase I trial of ivuxolimab. What the work shows at the level of the full study, not this receptor alone: In partial responders in the 0.1-3.0 mg/kg groups, normalized peripheral clonal expansion was found to be among the lowest, especially among CD8+ T cells. Antigen specificity was not determined for the clonally expanded peripheral T cells. At doses from 0.1 to 3.0 mg/kg, clonal expansion was seen in both CD4+ and CD8+ blood T cells between baseline and week 6. After ivuxolimab, more expanded clones were found on average in CD8+ T cells than in CD4+ T cells. Low levels of normalized T-cell clonal expansion were also seen in some patients who did not respond.

The trial excluded patients who had a history of autoimmune disease or who were on systemic immunosuppression. Peripheral blood for TCR sequencing was drawn from every dose cohort at baseline, at cycle 4 day 1 and at cycle 7 day 1. Samples came from an open-label, multicenter, first-in-human phase I dose-escalation trial of ivuxolimab. Adults with locally advanced or metastatic melanoma, renal cell, hepatocellular, or head and neck squamous cell carcinoma were enrolled in the trial. CD4+ and CD8+ T cells were sorted separately from peripheral blood before TCR sequencing. Trimmed from V: 4 bases; trimmed from J: 0 bases; junction bases lacking a gene match: 4. Reading from cysteine to phenylalanine, the CDR3 counts 15 amino acids. Left in the record is the CDR3 DNA by itself, 45 bases read in frame from the first base. For CDR1 and CDR2, the germline V gene lists SGHRS and YFSETQ. Genomic DNA was isolated from the sorted cells so that the TCRbeta CDR3 region could be sequenced. The immunoSEQ Assay was used for sequencing of TCRbeta CDR3 regions. TCRdb retrieved this table from immuneACCESS and kept in-frame rearrangements only. Not all clones are present; in checked studies, unresolved V genes account for under half, and no reason is known for the remainder. Within this sample are about 96,000 clones, with about 84% of them counted one time only. The ten largest clones capture roughly 5.8% of the sample.

This chain is built from TRBV5-1 and TRBJ2-1, with 7 bases matching TRBD2. Sequenced here: CD4+ or CD8+ T cells sorted from blood, sampled in a trial of the OX40 agonist ivuxolimab. The TCR originated in an adult with an advanced solid tumor such as melanoma, head and neck, liver or kidney cancer. For the CDR3, the sequence is CASSREAISYNEQFF. The DNA sequence follows: TGCGCCAGCAGCCGGGAGGCTATCTCCTACAATGAGCAGTTCTTC.